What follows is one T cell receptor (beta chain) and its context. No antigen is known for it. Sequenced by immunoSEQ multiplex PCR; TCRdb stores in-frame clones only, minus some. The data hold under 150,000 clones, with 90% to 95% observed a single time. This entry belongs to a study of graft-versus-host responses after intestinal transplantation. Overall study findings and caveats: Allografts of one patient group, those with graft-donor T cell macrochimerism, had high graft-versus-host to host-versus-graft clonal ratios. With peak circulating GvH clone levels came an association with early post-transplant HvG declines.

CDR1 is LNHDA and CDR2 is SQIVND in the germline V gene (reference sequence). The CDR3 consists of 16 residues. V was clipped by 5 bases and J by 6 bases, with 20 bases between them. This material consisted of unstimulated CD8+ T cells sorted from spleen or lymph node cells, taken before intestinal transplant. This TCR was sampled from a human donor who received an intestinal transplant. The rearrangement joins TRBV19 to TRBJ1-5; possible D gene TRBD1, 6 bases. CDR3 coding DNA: TGTGCCAGTAGTCCAGAGGCACACAGGGAGGCTCAGCCCCAGCATTTT. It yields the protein CASSPEAHREAQPQHF.